These 21 T cell receptor beta chains share one sample of origin, sequenced in a study of T cells in Graves' hyperthyroidism and ophthalmopathy. Using RNA transcripts as the source, TCR beta CDR3 regions were amplified. HTBI primers were employed in a first-round RT-PCR of the TCR CDR3. TCRdb re-analysed the multiplex PCR reads in MiXCR, keeping a single row per CDR3 protein. Counted here are over 150,000 distinct CDR3 sequences, 17% occurring once; the ten biggest clones make up more than 50%. Sequencing was done on a sample of blood. The receptor set was obtained from a woman aged 45-65 years with Graves' hyperthyroidism.

The rearrangement links TRBV12-3 or TRBV12-4 to TRBJ1-1; the D gene is possibly TRBD1 (5 bases). Trimming shortened V by 5 bases and J by 10 bases, and 20 bases separated the two germline ends. The CDR3 covers 14 residues. The CDR3 DNA follows: TGTGCCAGCAGTATGACACCTCGGGGGGATAGAGCTTTCTTT. It is translated as CASSMTPRGDRAFF.

The rearrangement joins TRBV28 to TRBJ2-7; no clear D gene. CDR1 and CDR2 (germline): MDHEN, SYDVKM. With 3 bases removed from V and 2 bases from J, the gap between germline ends came to 11 bases. The length of the CDR3 is 14 residues. The CDR3 spells CASSLEQLAYEQYF. The CDR3 DNA is TGTGCCAGCAGTTTGGAGCAGTTAGCCTACGAGCAGTACTTC.

This chain links TRBV10-3 with TRBJ1-1; 9 bases align to TRBD1. Trimming removed 3 bases from V and 11 bases from J; junction bases left unmatched: 10. Per germline, CDR1 ENHRY and CDR2 SYGVKD. The CDR3 extends over 14 amino acids. CDR3 sequence (DNA): TGTGCCATCAGTGAAAATACAGGGGGCGACGGTGCTTTCTTT. This sequence encodes CAISENTGGDGAFF.

This clonotype was counted between two and nine times. The chain has TRBV14 and TRBJ2-1, with a tentative D call TRBD2 (6 bases). The CDR3 is made up of 13 amino acids. Germline CDR1 and CDR2: SGHDN and FVKESK. The V gene lost 3 bases and the J gene lost 6 bases, with 9 bases spanning the gap. CDR3 nucleotide sequence: TGTGCCAGCAGCCAGCGGGGACTCAATGAGCAGTTCTTC. This encodes CASSQRGLNEQFF.

In nucleotides, the CDR3 is TGTGCCAGCTCACCAGGCAGCGGGAGGTCCGCAGATACGCAGTATTTT. It is translated as CASSPGSGRSADTQYF. The chain has TRBV28 and TRBJ2-3, with 9 positions matching TRBD2. CDR3 length: 16 residues. CDR1 and CDR2 (germline): MDHEN, SYDVKM. The V gene end was trimmed by 8 bases and the J gene end by 4 bases; junction bases not matched to a gene: 13.

This clonotype showed up many times. CDR3 bases: TGTGCCAGCAGTTACCGGGACAAAGAATACGAGCAGTACTTC. The encoded protein is CASSYRDKEYEQYF. The J gene is TRBJ2-7, the V gene TRBV6-5; TRBD1 might be the D (6 bases). Germline V gene lookup returns CDR1 MNHEY and CDR2 SVGAGI. V was shortened by 2 bases and J by 4 bases, with 12 bases between the two germline ends. This CDR3 has 14 residues.

The chain has TRBV19 and TRBJ2-1; either TRBD1 or TRBD2 may fit D (6 bases each). The V end was cut by 3 bases, the J end by 10 bases, with 13 bases between. The germline V gene encodes CDR1 LNHDA and CDR2 SQIVND (reference sequence). The CDR3 runs to 13 residues. CDR3: CASSMRDNYEQFF. The CDR3 nucleotides read TGTGCCAGTAGTATGCGGGACAACTACGAGCAGTTCTTC.

The rearrangement links TRBV28 to TRBJ2-3; 7 bases match TRBD1. Looked up from germline, CDR1 is MDHEN and CDR2 is SYDVKM. The CDR3 is made up of 15 amino acids. Trimming at V came to 6 bases and at J to 2 bases, leaving 8 bases not matched to a gene. The CDR3 loop reads CASSPQGMVTDTQYF. CDR3 DNA sequence: TGTGCCAGCAGCCCACAGGGGATGGTCACAGATACGCAGTATTTT.

This chain uses TRBV7-9 with TRBJ2-7, with 7 bases that match TRBD2. This CDR3 contains 15 residues. The trim removed 1 base at V and 2 bases at J, leaving 5 bases unmatched. Germline V gene lookup returns CDR1 SEHNR and CDR2 FQNEAQ (reference sequence). The CDR3 here is CASSLGSGLTYEQYF. In nucleotides, the CDR3 is TGTGCCAGCAGCTTAGGTAGCGGGCTTACCTACGAGCAGTACTTC. The variable domain in full, completed from reference TRBV7-9 and TRBJ2-7, reads DTGVSQNPRHKITKRGQNVTFRCDPISEHNRLYWYRQTLGQGPEFLTYFQNEAQLEKSRLLSDRFSAERPKGSFSTLEIQRTEQGDSAMYLCASSLGSGLTYEQYFGPGTRLTVT.

This clonotype was recorded at least ten times. The V and J genes are TRBV6-5 and TRBJ2-7, with unresolved D. Germline V gene sequence: CDR1 MNHEY, CDR2 SVGAGI. The V and J ends lost 2 bases and 7 bases respectively, with 9 bases between them. This CDR3 spans 12 amino acids. The CDR3 bases are TGTGCCAGCAGTTACCTACAGACAGAGCAGTACTTC. This sequence encodes CASSYLQTEQYF.

The table lists this clonotype with a few counts. The rearrangement joins TRBV5-1 to TRBJ2-3; 7 nucleotides match TRBD1. The CDR3 runs 15 residues. V gave up 9 bases and J gave up 3 bases; unmatched junction bases: 13. CDR1 is SGHRS, CDR2 YFSETQ, per germline. The DNA of the CDR3 is TGCGCCAACAGGGCGCCGGGACAGTCAACAGATACGCAGTATTTT. Amino acid sequence: CANRAPGQSTDTQYF.

This clonotype was seen at least ten times. The rearrangement links TRBV19 to TRBJ1-1, with 8 bases matching TRBD1. Losses at the gene ends were 5 bases for V and 2 bases for J; bases not matched to a gene: 4. The germline V gene has CDR1 LNHDA and CDR2 SQIVND (reference sequence). CDR3 size: 14 residues. CDR3 region: CASSRGQVNTEAFF. The CDR3 DNA reads as TGTGCCAGTAGTCGGGGACAGGTTAACACTGAAGCTTTCTTT.

Many counts were recorded for this clonotype. The rearrangement joins TRBV19 to TRBJ1-5; 7 bases fit TRBD1. Germline lookup yields CDR1 LNHDA and CDR2 SQIVND (reference sequence). Germline trimming cut 7 bases from V and 0 bases from J; bases unmatched to any gene: 12. This CDR3 has 17 residues. Written as DNA, the CDR3 is TGTGCCAGTACAAACCCATACAGGGGTCATAGCAATCAGCCCCAGCATTTT. Its protein is CASTNPYRGHSNQPQHF.

This clonotype appeared a few times. V gene TRBV29-1 combines with J gene TRBJ2-1, with 9 bases matching TRBD1. V lost 6 bases to trimming and J lost 4 bases; unmatched junction nucleotides: 10. The CDR3 runs 15 residues. Per the germline V gene, CDR1 is SQVTM and CDR2 is ANQGSEA. CDR3 loop: CSVRPGQGTYNEQFF. The DNA of the CDR3 is TGCAGCGTGAGACCGGGACAGGGTACATACAATGAGCAGTTCTTC.

There are a few counts of this clonotype. The chain recombines TRBV27 with TRBJ2-5; unclear D gene. CDR3 length equals 15 residues. CDR1 is MNHEY and CDR2 is SMNVEV in the germline V gene (reference sequence). V was shortened by 6 bases and J by 4 bases, with 18 bases between the two germline ends. Here the CDR3 reads CASSPARSFVETQYF. The CDR3 DNA reads as TGTGCCAGCAGCCCAGCGAGATCGTTCGTAGAGACCCAGTACTTC.

In its sample, this clonotype was seen many times. The chain has TRBV2 and TRBJ2-7, with 7 positions matching TRBD1. There are 13 residues in the CDR3. Trimming removed 8 bases from V and 4 bases from J; junction bases left unmatched: 8. Germline V gene sequence: CDR1 SNHLY, CDR2 FYNNEI. In DNA, the CDR3 is TGTGCCAGCCGCGGTAGGGGGCTTTACGAGCAGTACTTC. Translation gives CASRGRGLYEQYF.

This clonotype has a count of ten or more. The CDR3 DNA sequence: TGCAGTGCTAGATCCGGGACAGGGGCCACTGAAGCTTTCTTT. Translated, it gives CSARSGTGATEAFF. The V call is TRBV20-1, the J call TRBJ1-1; 10 bases fit TRBD1. Unmatched junction bases numbered 4, after V lost 2 bases and J lost 4 bases. CDR3 length: 14 residues. Germline assignment: CDR1 DFQATT and CDR2 SNEGSKA (reference sequence).

The J gene is TRBJ1-5, the V gene TRBV27; 12 bases map to TRBD1. Per the germline V gene, CDR1 is MNHEY and CDR2 is SMNVEV (reference sequence). This CDR3 has 15 residues. Germline trimming cut 5 bases from V and 11 bases from J; bases unmatched to any gene: 10. The CDR3 coding sequence is TGTGCCAGCAGTCCTGGGACAGGGGGCGCCGAGACCCAGCATTTT. Its translation: CASSPGTGGAETQHF.

The chain has TRBV6-1 and TRBJ2-7; D remains ambiguous. V dropped 8 bases and J dropped 6 bases, with 11 bases sitting between them. From germline, CDR1 is MNHNS and CDR2 SASEGT. The CDR3 spans 11 residues. The DNA of the CDR3 is TGTGCCAGCGGGCCGGGTCCCGAGCAGTACTTC. It yields the protein CASGPGPEQYF.

This clonotype was detected ten times or more. This chain connects TRBV27 to TRBJ1-5; no clear D gene. The germline V gene encodes CDR1 MNHEY and CDR2 SMNVEV (reference sequence). V was pared by 4 bases and J by 4 bases, with 11 bases between. The CDR3 totals 14 residues. This CDR3 reads CASSSKIGNQPQHF. The CDR3 DNA reads TGTGCCAGCAGTTCAAAAATAGGTAATCAGCCCCAGCATTTT.

This clonotype was recorded at least ten times. The chain joins TRBV2 to TRBJ2-2; tentative D call: TRBD1 (6 bases). Germline V gives CDR1 SNHLY, CDR2 FYNNEI. The germline V and J ends were trimmed by 3 bases and 5 bases, with 7 bases remaining between them. The CDR3 contains 13 residues. CDR3 loop: CASSEDRTGELFF. The CDR3 DNA reads TGTGCCAGCAGTGAGGACAGAACCGGGGAGCTGTTTTTT.